Shown below are 26 T cell receptor beta chains from a single sample sequenced in a study of glioma-infiltrating T cells after dendritic cell vaccination. The assay was immunoSEQ multiplex PCR, and TCRdb's table has in-frame clones only and misses some. The data show approximately 100,000 clones, about 80% seen once. Sequencing used blood, obtained before dendritic cell vaccination. These receptors all come from a human donor with glioblastoma.

The chain joins TRBV5-1 to TRBJ1-2; a weak D match, TRBD1 (5 bases). The CDR3 is 13 residues long. V was clipped by 0 bases and J by 5 bases, with 8 bases between them. The germline V gene encodes CDR1 SGHRS and CDR2 YFSETQ. The CDR3 DNA follows: TGCGCCAGCAGCTTGGAAGCAGGGTATGGCTACACCTTC. This sequence encodes CASSLEAGYGYTF.

The genes are TRBV6-6 and TRBJ1-2, with D perhaps matching TRBD1 (6 bases). The germline V gene has CDR1 MNHNY and CDR2 SVGAGI (reference sequence). The CDR3 sequence is 13 residues long. The V end was cut by 5 bases, the J end by 4 bases, with 11 bases between. The CDR3 reads CASSGTGFYGYTF. The CDR3 DNA is TGTGCCAGCAGTGGTACAGGGTTCTATGGCTACACCTTC.

The chain couples TRBV4-1 to TRBJ1-5, with TRBD1 identical over 8 bases. In germline, CDR1 is MGHRA, CDR2 YSYEKL. The CDR3 runs to 15 residues. The junction had 4 bases not matched to a gene; V was cut back by 3 bases and J by 3 bases. CDR3 nucleotides: TGCGCCAGCAGCCAGACGGGACAGGACAATCAGCCCCAGCATTTT. Translation gives CASSQTGQDNQPQHF.

J is TRBJ2-5 and V is TRBV19, with TRBD2 as a possible D gene (6 bases). This CDR3 is 13 amino acids long. The V end was cut by 6 bases, the J end by 5 bases, with 13 bases between. Germline CDR1 is LNHDA and CDR2 is SQIVND (reference sequence). CDR3 loop: CASSLSGVETQYF. The CDR3 nucleotides read TGTGCCAGTAGCCTATCGGGGGTCGAGACCCAGTACTTC.

CDR3: CASSLGPRDRGGGYTF. The CDR3 nucleotides read TGTGCCAGCAGCTTAGGCCCCCGGGACAGGGGGGGTGGCTACACCTTC. This chain joins TRBV7-6 and TRBJ1-2; 11 nucleotides agree with TRBD1. The CDR3 is made up of 16 amino acids. Losses at the gene ends were 1 base for V and 7 bases for J; bases not matched to a gene: 8. Germline V CDR1 and CDR2: SGHVS, FNYEAQ.

A few counts support this clone. The V and J genes are TRBV4-1 and TRBJ2-3; the D gene is possibly TRBD1 (6 bases). Germline V lookup: CDR1 MGHRA, CDR2 YSYEKL. V dropped 0 bases and J dropped 6 bases, with 13 bases sitting between them. CDR3 length: 15 amino acids. The CDR3 nucleotides are TGCGCCAGCAGCCAAGATAAGTACAGGGAGGATACGCAGTATTTT. Translation: CASSQDKYREDTQYF.

The J gene is TRBJ2-3, the V gene TRBV5-1; a possible D gene is TRBD1 (6 bases). Trimming removed 2 bases from V and 6 bases from J, with 13 bases in between. In germline, CDR1 is SGHRS, CDR2 YFSETQ. This CDR3 comprises 14 residues. The CDR3 DNA sequence: TGCGCCAGCAGCTTACAGGGTAGTACGGATACGCAGTATTTT. Translated, it gives CASSLQGSTDTQYF.

This clone came up a few times. Additional DNA sequences in this sample encode the identical CDR3. The chain has TRBV5-1 and TRBJ1-1, with TRBD1 matching over 10 bases. In germline, CDR1 is SGHRS, CDR2 YFSETQ. The length of the CDR3 is 14 residues. J lost 3 bases, V lost 2 bases, and 1 base had no gene match. This chain's CDR3 is CASSLGTGDTEAFF. In DNA form, the CDR3 reads TGCGCCAGCAGCTTAGGGACAGGGGACACTGAAGCTTTCTTT.

The chain joins TRBV10-3 to TRBJ2-1; TRBD2 aligns across 10 bases. With V trimmed by 5 bases and J by 8 bases, 12 bases remained unmatched. The germline V gene has CDR1 ENHRY and CDR2 SYGVKD. The length of the CDR3 is 16 residues. As DNA, the CDR3 is TGTGCCATCAGTCCATTACTAGCGGGAAGAGACGATGAGCAGTTCTTC. The encoded protein is CAISPLLAGRDDEQFF.

The V and J genes are TRBV19 and TRBJ2-4; 11 bases fit TRBD2. The CDR3 runs 16 residues. The germline gives CDR1 LNHDA, CDR2 SQIVND (reference sequence). After removal of 4 bases from V and 0 bases from J, the junction contained 2 bases not matched to a gene. CDR3 in amino acids: CASSKGLAGAKNIQYF. Here the CDR3 DNA reads TGTGCCAGTAGTAAAGGACTAGCGGGAGCCAAAAACATTCAGTACTTC.

This rearrangement joins TRBV9 to TRBJ2-7; no clear D gene. The CDR3 runs 15 residues. V was cut by 3 bases and J by 1 base, with 14 bases left in between. Germline V gene sequence: CDR1 SGDLS, CDR2 YYNGEE. The CDR3 DNA reads as TGTGCCAGCAGCGAAACTGGGTCGAGGTCCTACGAGCAGTACTTC. Protein sequence: CASSETGSRSYEQYF.

The rearrangement links TRBV6-6 to TRBJ1-2; D not certain. Trimming removed 0 bases at V and 2 bases at J, with 7 bases between. CDR3 length: 14 residues. Germline V gene lookup returns CDR1 MNHNY and CDR2 SVGAGI (reference sequence). The CDR3 bases are TGTGCCAGCAGTTACTCGACCAGGAACTATGGCTACACCTTC. As protein: CASSYSTRNYGYTF.

The V and J genes are TRBV5-1 and TRBJ2-7; weak D call: TRBD2 (5 bases). The CDR3 sequence is 14 residues long. V lost 0 bases to trimming and J lost 1 base, with 8 bases between them. Per germline, CDR1 SGHRS and CDR2 YFSETQ. This CDR3 reads CASSLDSGSYEQYF. Written as DNA, the CDR3 is TGCGCCAGCAGCTTGGACAGCGGATCCTACGAGCAGTACTTC.

The chain carries TRBV9 and TRBJ2-1; TRBD2 aligns across 11 bases. CDR3 size: 13 residues. Trimming took 0 bases from V and 12 from J; bases not matched to a gene: 2. Germline lookup yields CDR1 SGDLS and CDR2 YYNGEE. The DNA for the CDR3 is TGTGCCAGCAGCGTAGGACTAGCGGGAACGCAGTTCTTC. Its protein product is CASSVGLAGTQFF.

This clone was seen once. This sequence joins TRBV28 and TRBJ1-1; 9 positions match TRBD1. CDR1 MDHEN and CDR2 SYDVKM come from the germline V gene. The CDR3 totals 14 residues. V gave up 2 bases and J gave up 9 bases; unmatched junction bases: 7. The CDR3 DNA follows: TGTGCCAGCAGTTTACCCGGACAGGGGAGAAAAGCTTTCTTT. Translated: CASSLPGQGRKAFF.

CDR3 residues: CASSRQGATEAFF. In DNA form, the CDR3 reads TGTGCCAGCAGTCGACAGGGGGCCACTGAAGCTTTCTTT. The V and J genes are TRBV27 and TRBJ1-1; the match to TRBD1 covers 10 bases. V dropped 5 bases and J dropped 4; count of bases not matched to a gene: 1. Looked up from germline, CDR1 is MNHEY and CDR2 is SMNVEV (reference sequence). The CDR3 is 13 residues long.

This clone was detected only once. This rearrangement joins TRBV2 to TRBJ2-2, with 13 bases that match TRBD2. V trimming: 4 bases; J trimming: 2 bases; junction bases outside the gene matches: 4. Germline assignment: CDR1 SNHLY and CDR2 FYNNEI. The CDR3 totals 17 residues. The CDR3 region is CASSGGLAGPNTGELFF. The CDR3, as DNA: TGTGCCAGCAGTGGGGGACTAGCGGGACCAAACACCGGGGAGCTGTTTTTT.

This clone was seen a few times. The V and J genes are TRBV28 and TRBJ1-5; 7 bases fit TRBD1. Per germline, CDR1 MDHEN and CDR2 SYDVKM. This CDR3 has 16 amino acids. V gave up 6 bases and J gave up 0 bases; unmatched junction bases: 8. The CDR3 nucleotides read TGTGCCAGCAGCTCGGGACAGTTTAATAGCAATCAGCCCCAGCATTTT. Encoded protein: CASSSGQFNSNQPQHF.

There are a few counts of this clone. The CDR3 nucleotides read TGTGCCAGCAGTGAAGCGGGGACAGGCTCGTGGGGCTACACCTTC. It yields the protein CASSEAGTGSWGYTF. This chain connects TRBV6-1 to TRBJ1-2; TRBD1 aligns across 8 bases. Germline loops: CDR1 MNHNS, CDR2 SASEGT. With V trimmed by 0 bases and J by 8 bases, 8 bases remained unmatched. This CDR3 is 15 amino acids long.

This sequence joins TRBV19 and TRBJ1-1; D is undetermined. The germline V gene has CDR1 LNHDA and CDR2 SQIVND (reference sequence). This CDR3 comprises 14 residues. Between the trimmed V and J ends, which lost 6 bases and 4 bases, there was a span of 15 bases. The CDR3 spells CASSPIRGGTEAFF. For the CDR3, the DNA is TGTGCCAGTAGCCCCATCCGGGGAGGCACTGAAGCTTTCTTT.

This clone has only a few counts. The chain combines TRBV27 with TRBJ2-1, with 7 bases that match TRBD2. Germline values: CDR1 MNHEY, CDR2 SMNVEV (reference sequence). This CDR3 is 16 amino acids long. J was trimmed by 2 bases and V by 5 bases; bases with no gene match: 9. The CDR3 sequence is CASSRGAGVPYNEQFF. CDR3 nucleotide sequence: TGTGCCAGCAGTAGGGGCGCGGGAGTCCCCTACAATGAGCAGTTCTTC.

The rearrangement links TRBV7-9 to TRBJ2-1; 11 nucleotides agree with TRBD2. This CDR3 spans 16 amino acids. The V gene's germline CDR1 is SEHNR and CDR2 FQNEAQ (reference sequence). V trimming: 0 bases; J trimming: 6 bases; junction bases outside the gene matches: 4. The CDR3 region has the DNA TGTGCCAGCAGCTTAGCTATCCTAGCGGGAGGCAATGAGCAGTTCTTC. It translates to CASSLAILAGGNEQFF.

CDR3 residues: CASSRGTSGREETQYF. DNA for the CDR3: TGTGCCAGTAGTAGGGGGACTAGCGGGAGGGAGGAGACCCAGTACTTC. V gene TRBV19 combines with J gene TRBJ2-5; 16 bases align to TRBD2. V shed 4 bases and J 5 bases; nucleotides not matched to a gene: 4. Germline CDR1 is LNHDA and CDR2 is SQIVND (reference sequence). CDR3 length equals 16 residues. Full variable domain (rest looked up from reference TRBV19 and TRBJ2-5): DGGITQSPKYLFRKEGQNVTLSCEQNLNHDAMYWYRQDPGQGLRLIYYSQIVNDFQKGDIAEGYSVSREKKESFPLTVTSAQKNPTAFYLCASSRGTSGREETQYFGPGTRLLVL.

The chain couples TRBV4-1 to TRBJ2-5; 12 bases map to TRBD2. The CDR3 runs 16 residues. The V and J ends lost 1 base and 1 base, in that order; junction bases with no gene match: 1. Looked up from germline, CDR1 is MGHRA and CDR2 is YSYEKL. The CDR3 DNA follows: TGCGCCAGCAGCCAAGGGGGACTAGCGGGCCAAGAGACCCAGTACTTC. Amino acid sequence: CASSQGGLAGQETQYF.

The CDR3 DNA reads as TGCAGCGTTGCTGGGGCGACGGGGGGCTGGCTACCCCACGAGCAGTACTTC. It yields the protein CSVAGATGGWLPHEQYF. The chain uses TRBV29-1 and TRBJ2-7, with D perhaps matching TRBD2 (7 bases). CDR3 length: 17 residues. Trimming left V 4 bases short and J 5 bases short, with 27 bases between. Germline V CDR1 and CDR2: SQVTM, ANQGSEA.

This chain uses TRBV11-2 with TRBJ2-3, with 16 positions matching TRBD2. This CDR3 region has 19 residues. Trimming cost V 4 bases and J 2 bases; bases outside gene matches: 9. In germline, CDR1 is SGHAT, CDR2 FQNNGV. CDR3 amino acids: CASSSGTSGRVFLTDTQYF. The CDR3 DNA reads as TGTGCCAGCAGCTCCGGGACTAGCGGGAGGGTGTTCCTCACAGATACGCAGTATTTT.